One and the same sample provided the 2 T cell receptor beta chains below, sequenced in a study of blood T cell repertoires in COVID-19. Clones were sequenced by immunoSEQ multiplex PCR, and TCRdb holds only the in-frame ones, with some missing. Here the sample spans approximately 45,000 clones, around 86% being singletons. The sample consisted of peripheral blood. The source is a man aged 35-49 years with active COVID-19.

CDR3 residues: CASSPGTGANSPLHF. CDR3 DNA sequence: TGTGCCAGCAGCCCCGGGACAGGGGCGAATTCACCCCTCCACTTT. The rearrangement uses TRBV27 and TRBJ1-6, with 10 bases aligning to TRBD1. Germline CDR1 MNHEY, CDR2 SMNVEV (reference sequence). V dropped 6 bases and J dropped 7; count of bases not matched to a gene: 6. This CDR3 comprises 15 residues.

The chain has TRBV6-1 and TRBJ2-1, with 12 bases identical to TRBD2. Trimming took 1 base from V and 8 from J; bases not matched to a gene: 3. Germline assignment: CDR1 MNHNS and CDR2 SASEGT. CDR3 size: 15 residues. CDR3 loop: CASSEVLAGGYEQFF. The CDR3 DNA is TGTGCCAGCAGTGAAGTACTAGCGGGAGGCTATGAGCAGTTCTTC.